This TCR beta chain came from a study of T cells in localized non-small cell lung cancer. Germline V gene lookup returns CDR1 SGHAT and CDR2 FQNNGV. V dropped 2 bases and J dropped 4 bases, with 21 bases sitting between them. The CDR3 is made up of 17 amino acids. Only in-frame clones appear in the TCRdb table, and some are missing; sequencing was by immunoSEQ multiplex PCR. The profile shows roughly 34,000 clones, about nine tenths of them singletons. The origin of this receptor is a man aged 40 to 69 with stage III lung adenocarcinoma. Here the sequenced sample was peripheral blood mononuclear cells, taken before any cancer treatment. The chain recombines TRBV11-2 with TRBJ2-7, with a weak D call TRBD1 (7 bases). CDR3 in amino acids: CASSLTGQGGESYEQYF. CDR3 nucleotide sequence: TGTGCCAGCAGCTTAACGGGTCAGGGGGGAGAGTCATACGAGCAGTACTTC.